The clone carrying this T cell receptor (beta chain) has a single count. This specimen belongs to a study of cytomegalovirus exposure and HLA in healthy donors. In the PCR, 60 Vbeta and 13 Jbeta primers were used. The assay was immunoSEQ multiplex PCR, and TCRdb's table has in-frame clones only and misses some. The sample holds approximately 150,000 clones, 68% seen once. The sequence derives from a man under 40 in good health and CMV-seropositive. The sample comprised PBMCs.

The CDR3 region is CASRRGQETYEQYF. In DNA, the CDR3 is TGTGCCAGCAGGCGGGGACAGGAGACCTACGAGCAGTACTTC. This chain connects TRBV27 to TRBJ2-7, with 8 bases that match TRBD1. Unmatched junction bases numbered 6, after V lost 6 bases and J lost 2 bases. The CDR3 contains 14 residues. The V gene's germline CDR1 is MNHEY and CDR2 SMNVEV (reference sequence).